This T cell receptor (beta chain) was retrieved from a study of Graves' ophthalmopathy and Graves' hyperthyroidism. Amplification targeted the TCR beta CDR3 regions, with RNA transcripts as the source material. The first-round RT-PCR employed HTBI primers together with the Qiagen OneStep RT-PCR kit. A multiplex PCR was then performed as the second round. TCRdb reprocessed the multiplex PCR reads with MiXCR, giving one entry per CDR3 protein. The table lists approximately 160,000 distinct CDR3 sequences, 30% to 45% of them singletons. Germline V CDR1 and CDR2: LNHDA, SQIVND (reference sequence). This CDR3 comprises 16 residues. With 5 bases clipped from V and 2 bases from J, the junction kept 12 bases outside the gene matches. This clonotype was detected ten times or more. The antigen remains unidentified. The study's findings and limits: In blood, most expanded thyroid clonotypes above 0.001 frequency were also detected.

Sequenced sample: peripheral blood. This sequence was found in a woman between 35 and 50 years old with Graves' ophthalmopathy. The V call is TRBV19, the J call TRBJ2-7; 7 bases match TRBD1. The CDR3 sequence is CASSPSLWGQTYEQYF. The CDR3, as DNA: TGTGCCAGTAGTCCGAGCCTCTGGGGACAGACCTACGAGCAGTACTTC.